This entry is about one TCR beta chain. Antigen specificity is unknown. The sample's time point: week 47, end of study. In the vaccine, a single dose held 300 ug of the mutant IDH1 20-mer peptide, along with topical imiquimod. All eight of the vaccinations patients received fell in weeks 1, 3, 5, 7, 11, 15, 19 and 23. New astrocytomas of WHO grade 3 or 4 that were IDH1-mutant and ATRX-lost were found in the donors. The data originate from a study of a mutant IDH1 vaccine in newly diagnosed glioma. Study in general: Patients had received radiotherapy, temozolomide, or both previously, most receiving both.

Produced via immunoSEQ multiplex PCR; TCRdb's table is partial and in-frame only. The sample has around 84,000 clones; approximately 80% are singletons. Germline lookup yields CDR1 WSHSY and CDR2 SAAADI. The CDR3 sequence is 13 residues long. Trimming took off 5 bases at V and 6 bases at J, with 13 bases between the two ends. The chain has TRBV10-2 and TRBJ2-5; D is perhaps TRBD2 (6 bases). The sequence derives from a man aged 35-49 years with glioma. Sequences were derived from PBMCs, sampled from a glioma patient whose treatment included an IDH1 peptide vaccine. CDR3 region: CASSPGGGKTQYF. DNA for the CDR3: TGCGCCAGCAGTCCCGGGGGTGGGAAGACCCAGTACTTC.